This record looks at one TCR beta chain sequence and its context. Trimming shortened V by 2 bases and J by 2 bases, and 7 bases separated the two germline ends. CDR1 SGHTA and CDR2 FQGTGA come from the germline V gene. The CDR3 covers 13 residues. PCR involved 60 Vbeta and 13 Jbeta primers. Data came from immunoSEQ multiplex PCR; TCRdb stores just in-frame clones and leaves some out. The sample holds approximately 160,000 clones, around 83% seen once. The data belong to a study of cytomegalovirus exposure and HLA in healthy donors. The TCR sequence derives from a girl aged 2 to 9 in good health and CMV-seropositive. The chain uses TRBV7-3 and TRBJ2-7; D is undetermined. The specimen was PBMCs. The CDR3 sequence is CASSLAPTYEQYF. The CDR3 nucleotides read TGTGCCAGCAGCTTAGCGCCTACCTACGAGCAGTACTTC.